A single sample gave rise to the 20 T cell receptor beta chains below, sequenced in a study of T cell responses to AZD1222 COVID-19 vaccine. Assay: immunoSEQ multiplex PCR; the TCRdb copy retains only in-frame clones and omits some. The profile covers about 93,000 clones, with over 75% appearing a single time and less than 20% taken by the ten largest. The sequencing here drew on peripheral blood, taken on day 0 of AZD1222 vaccination. Receptors were obtained from an adult in good health.

The J gene is TRBJ2-7, the V gene TRBV11-2; D possibly corresponds to TRBD2 (6 bases). The CDR3 is 13 residues long. Germline CDR1 is SGHAT and CDR2 is FQNNGV. V lost 4 bases to trimming and J lost 6 bases, with 13 bases between them. The CDR3 is CASSSRLVVEQYF. CDR3 sequence (DNA): TGTGCCAGCAGCTCTCGACTAGTTGTCGAGCAGTACTTC.

The chain is built from TRBV18 and TRBJ1-6; D is unclear. V gave up 2 bases and J gave up 5 bases, with 13 bases separating them. The V gene's germline CDR1 is KGHSH and CDR2 LQKENI. The length of the CDR3 is 16 residues. The CDR3 coding sequence is TGTGCCAGCTCACCAGGGCAGCCTCAAGATAATTCACCCCTCCACTTT. It translates to CASSPGQPQDNSPLHF.

The chain combines TRBV7-2 with TRBJ1-6; unclear D gene. This CDR3 has 15 residues. CDR1 SGHTA and CDR2 FQGNSA come from the germline V gene. Trimming took 3 bases from V and 7 from J, leaving 13 bases between them. The CDR3 DNA is TGTGCCAGCAGCTTGGGTGAGACGCAAAATTCACCCCTCCACTTT. Translation gives CASSLGETQNSPLHF.

V gene TRBV12-3 or TRBV12-4 combines with J gene TRBJ1-1, with D unresolved. V was cut by 3 bases and J by 10 bases, with 12 bases left in between. CDR3 size: 12 residues. CDR3 nucleotides: TGTGCCAGCAGTTTGACGGTCTCGGCAGCTTTCTTT. The encoded protein is CASSLTVSAAFF.

V usage is TRBV29-1 and J usage is TRBJ1-1; D unclear. Trimming took off 1 base at V and 6 bases at J, with 6 bases between the two ends. The CDR3 runs 11 residues. Germline V gene data show CDR1 as SQVTM and CDR2 as ANQGSEA. CDR3: CSVEVYAEAFF. The CDR3, as DNA: TGCAGCGTTGAAGTTTACGCTGAAGCTTTCTTT.

This clone came up a few times. The chain links TRBV2 to TRBJ2-3; TRBD1 aligns across 8 bases. The junction had 15 bases not matched to a gene; V was cut back by 8 bases and J by 5 bases. The germline V gene has CDR1 SNHLY and CDR2 FYNNEI. The CDR3 is 16 residues long. CDR3 nucleotide sequence: TGTGCCAGCCGAAGGACAGGGTTAGGGCAGGGAGATACGCAGTATTTT. This encodes CASRRTGLGQGDTQYF.

CDR3 nucleotide sequence: TGTGCCAGCTCACCATGGTCCGCAGGCTTGTCAACTAATGAAAAACTGTTTTTT. Protein product: CASSPWSAGLSTNEKLFF. This rearrangement joins TRBV18 to TRBJ1-4; the D is unclear. Trimming removed 2 bases at V and 0 bases at J, with 16 bases between. This CDR3 comprises 18 residues. Germline V CDR1 and CDR2: KGHSH, LQKENI.

V gene TRBV7-2 combines with J gene TRBJ2-7; 10 bases are shared with TRBD1. The CDR3 has 15 amino acids. From germline, CDR1 is SGHTA and CDR2 FQGNSA. V lost 5 bases and J lost 3; bases outside the gene matches: 7. The CDR3 spells CASSPTGTGDYEQYF. The CDR3, as DNA: TGTGCCAGCAGCCCCACCGGGACAGGGGACTACGAGCAGTACTTC.

The gene calls are TRBV5-4 and TRBJ1-2; the match to TRBD1 covers 10 bases. The CDR3 extends over 14 amino acids. Germline V CDR1 and CDR2: SGHNT, YYREEE (reference sequence). Trimming took 4 bases from V and 3 from J; bases not matched to a gene: 3. The chain's CDR3 is CASSKDRGDYGYTF. Written as DNA, the CDR3 is TGTGCCAGCAGCAAGGACAGGGGGGACTATGGCTACACCTTC.

V gene TRBV29-1 combines with J gene TRBJ2-1, with 7 bases that match TRBD2. CDR1 and CDR2 (germline): SQVTM, ANQGSEA. Trimming at V came to 2 bases and at J to 1 base, leaving 5 bases not matched to a gene. The CDR3 length is 15 residues. The DNA for the CDR3 is TGCAGCGTTGAACCTAATAGCGGGTCCTACAATGAGCAGTTCTTC. It is translated as CSVEPNSGSYNEQFF.

The J gene is TRBJ2-2, the V gene TRBV10-3, with D possibly being TRBD1 (6 bases). The V gene's germline CDR1 is ENHRY and CDR2 SYGVKD. This CDR3 has 14 amino acids. The V end lost 6 bases, the J end lost 6 bases, and 14 bases lay between the germline ends. CDR3 in amino acids: CAISNRVVAGELFF. The CDR3 coding sequence is TGTGCCATCAGCAACAGGGTGGTCGCCGGGGAGCTGTTTTTT.

The chain links TRBV12-3 or TRBV12-4 to TRBJ1-2, with no clear D. The CDR3 has 13 residues. V was shortened by 3 bases and J by 7 bases, with 12 bases between the two germline ends. DNA for the CDR3: TGTGCCAGCAGTTTCCGGGGAGGCTCTGGCTACACCTTC. It yields the protein CASSFRGGSGYTF.

V and J are TRBV6-6 and TRBJ1-6, with TRBD1 identical over 7 bases. V dropped 7 bases and J dropped 7; count of bases not matched to a gene: 7. Germline loops: CDR1 MNHNY, CDR2 SVGAGI (reference sequence). The CDR3 spans 14 residues. CDR3 bases: TGTGCCAGCAATGCCGGGACAGTGAATTCACCCCTCCACTTT. Amino acid sequence: CASNAGTVNSPLHF.

This clone was detected only once. The chain is built from TRBV4-1 and TRBJ1-2; 9 bases agree with TRBD1. CDR1 and CDR2 from the germline V gene are MGHRA and YSYEKL. V lost 0 bases, J lost 3 bases, and 8 bases stayed unmatched. The CDR3 is 17 residues long. CDR3 nucleotides: TGCGCCAGCAGCCAAGAGGTGATGGGACAGGGAGACTATGGCTACACCTTC. Its translation: CASSQEVMGQGDYGYTF.

This chain joins TRBV13 and TRBJ2-1; TRBD2 matches at 9 bases. CDR1 is PRHDT, CDR2 FYEKMQ, per germline (reference sequence). V lost 5 bases, J lost 5 bases, and 4 bases stayed unmatched. The CDR3 contains 14 residues. The CDR3 sequence is CASSKAGGDNEQFF. The CDR3 DNA sequence: TGTGCCAGCAGCAAAGCGGGAGGAGACAATGAGCAGTTCTTC.

This chain links TRBV19 with TRBJ1-1, with D unclear. V was clipped by 1 base and J by 8 bases, with 11 bases between them. Germline CDR1 LNHDA, CDR2 SQIVND (reference sequence). The CDR3 loop spans 13 amino acids. DNA of the CDR3: TGTGCCAGTAGTATAGGAGGGCCAGCCGAAGCTTTCTTT. Amino acids: CASSIGGPAEAFF.

The J gene is TRBJ1-1, the V gene TRBV9, with D tentatively TRBD1 (5 bases). Trimming removed 0 bases from V and 7 bases from J, with 13 bases in between. The CDR3 has 14 amino acids. In germline, CDR1 is SGDLS, CDR2 YYNGEE. DNA of the CDR3: TGTGCCAGCAGCGTAGATGGGACCCGCAGTGAAGCTTTCTTT. Translating it yields CASSVDGTRSEAFF.

V is TRBV5-1 and J is TRBJ2-3, with 8 positions matching TRBD1. The ends lost 1 base at V and 2 bases at J; junction bases unmatched: 6. This CDR3 is built from 16 residues. Germline V gene data show CDR1 as SGHRS and CDR2 as YFSETQ. For the CDR3, the DNA is TGCGCCAGCAGCTTGCAGGGGGCGGGGTACACAGATACGCAGTATTTT. Its translation is CASSLQGAGYTDTQYF. Drawing the rest from reference TRBV5-1 and TRBJ2-3, the complete variable domain is KAGVTQTPRYLIKTRGQQVTLSCSPISGHRSVSWYQQTPGQGLQFLFEYFSETQRNKGNFPGRFSGRQFSNSRSEMNVSTLELGDSALYLCASSLQGAGYTDTQYFGPGTRLTVL.

V gene TRBV21-1 combines with J gene TRBJ1-5; the tabulated D call, TRBD1, remains unverified against the DNA. TRBV21-1 is termed a pseudogene. This CDR3 has 20 amino acids. This chain's CDR3 is CASSEYWDRLTPYSNQPQHF. DNA of the CDR3: TGTGCCAGCAGCGAATATTGGGACAGGCTGACTCCCTATAGCAATCAGCCCCAGCATTTT.

The V gene is TRBV11-2, the J gene TRBJ2-7; weak D call: TRBD1 (7 bases). From germline, CDR1 is SGHAT and CDR2 FQNNGV. There are 13 residues in the CDR3. V lost 6 bases and J 3 bases, leaving 12 bases between the germline ends. CDR3 nucleotide sequence: TGTGCCAGCAGTTCCCAGGGGGGCTACGAGCAGTACTTC. Its translation: CASSSQGGYEQYF. Drawing the rest from reference TRBV11-2 and TRBJ2-7, the complete variable domain is EAGVAQSPRYKIIEKRQSVAFWCNPISGHATLYWYQQILGQGPKLLIQFQNNGVVDDSQLPKDRFSAERLKGVDSTLKIQPAKLEDSAVYLCASSSQGGYEQYFGPGTRLTVT.